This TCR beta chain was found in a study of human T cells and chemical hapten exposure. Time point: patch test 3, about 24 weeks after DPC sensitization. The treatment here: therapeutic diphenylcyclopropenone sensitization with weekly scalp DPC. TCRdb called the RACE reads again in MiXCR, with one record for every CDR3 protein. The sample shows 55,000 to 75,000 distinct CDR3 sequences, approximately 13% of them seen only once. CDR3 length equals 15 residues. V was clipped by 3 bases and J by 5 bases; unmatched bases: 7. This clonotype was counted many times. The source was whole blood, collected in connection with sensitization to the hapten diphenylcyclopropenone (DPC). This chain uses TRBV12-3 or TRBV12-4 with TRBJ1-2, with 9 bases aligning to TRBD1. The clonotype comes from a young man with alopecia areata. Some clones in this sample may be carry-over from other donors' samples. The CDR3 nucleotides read TGTGCCAGCAGTTTGAACAGGGGGCGTTATTATGGCTACACCTTC. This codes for CASSLNRGRYYGYTF.